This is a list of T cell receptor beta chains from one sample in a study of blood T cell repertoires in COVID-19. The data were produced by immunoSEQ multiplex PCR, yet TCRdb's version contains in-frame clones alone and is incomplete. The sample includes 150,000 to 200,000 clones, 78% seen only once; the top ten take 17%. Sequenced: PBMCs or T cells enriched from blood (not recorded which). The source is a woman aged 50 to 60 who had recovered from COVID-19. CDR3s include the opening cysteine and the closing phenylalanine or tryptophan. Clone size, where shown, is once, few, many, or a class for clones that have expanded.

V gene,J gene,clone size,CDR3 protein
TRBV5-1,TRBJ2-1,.,CASSLTSVDSYNEQFF
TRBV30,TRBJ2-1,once,CAWSPGGAHEQFF
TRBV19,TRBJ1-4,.,CASSGTAREKLFF
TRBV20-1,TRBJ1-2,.,CSASLTDGYTF
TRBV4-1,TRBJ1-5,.,CASSQEMGPNQPQHF
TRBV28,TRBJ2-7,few,CASSKGTSGGLYEQYF
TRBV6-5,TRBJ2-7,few,CASSSGGRDEQYF
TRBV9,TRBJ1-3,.,CASSVGTVGDTIYF
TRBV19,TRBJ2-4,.,CASSIGNGDSKNIQYF
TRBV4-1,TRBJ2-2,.,CASSLSRDRVLVVAGELFF
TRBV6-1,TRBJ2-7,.,CASSDRNSYEQYF
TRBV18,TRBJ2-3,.,CTSSPGGGPSTDTQYF
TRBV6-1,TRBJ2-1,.,CASSVLDRAIRFF
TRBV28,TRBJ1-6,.,CASSARDSAGHSPLHF
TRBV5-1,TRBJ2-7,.,CASSLETLAGIHEQYF
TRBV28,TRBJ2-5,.,CATVDRAETQYF
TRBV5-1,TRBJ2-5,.,CASSVREWETQYF
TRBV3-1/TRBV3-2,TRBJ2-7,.,CASSLGQGSSYEQYF
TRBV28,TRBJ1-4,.,CASTPEDRSTKLFF
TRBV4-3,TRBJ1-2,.,CASSQDLGVWYGYTF
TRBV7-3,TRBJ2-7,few,CASSLTGTSHEQYF
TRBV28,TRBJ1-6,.,CASSFQNNSPLHF
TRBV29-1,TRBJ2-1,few,CSVPSAVPNEQFF
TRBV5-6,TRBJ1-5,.,CASSFRQSNQPQHF
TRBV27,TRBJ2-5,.,CASSLRDREETQYF
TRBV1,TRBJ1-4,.,CTSSHRSSGEKLFF
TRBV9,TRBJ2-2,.,CASRQGRDPGELFF
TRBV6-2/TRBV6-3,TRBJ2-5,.,CASNPSRGRFEETQYF
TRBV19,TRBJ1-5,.,CASTEGQGNQPQHF
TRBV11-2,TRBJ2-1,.,CASSLGVDRQFF
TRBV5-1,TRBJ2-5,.,CASSLGTPRRETQYF
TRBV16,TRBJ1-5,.,CASSPRVGEPQHF
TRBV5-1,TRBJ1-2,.,CASSPGQVYGYTF
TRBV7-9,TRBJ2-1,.,CASSSGIPYEQFF
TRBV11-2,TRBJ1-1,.,CASSLGQGEAFF
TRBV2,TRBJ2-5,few,CASSSSGKETQYF
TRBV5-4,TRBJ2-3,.,CASSLKWGADTQYF
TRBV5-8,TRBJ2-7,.,CASSLTGKWSEQYF
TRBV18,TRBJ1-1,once,CASSPGQRNTEAFF
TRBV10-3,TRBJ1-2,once,CAISDEQLYGYTF
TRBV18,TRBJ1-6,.,CASSPPRAGGKSPLHF
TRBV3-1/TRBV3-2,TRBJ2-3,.,CASSRSTGATDTQYF
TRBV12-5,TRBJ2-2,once,CASGESSEENAGELFF
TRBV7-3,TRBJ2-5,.,CASSRSSQETQYF
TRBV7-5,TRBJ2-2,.,CVRSLEGSNYTGELFF
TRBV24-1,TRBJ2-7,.,CATSDPGRPYEQYF
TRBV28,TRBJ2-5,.,CASSRPGTSGRLEETQYF
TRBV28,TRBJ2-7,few,CASSSRTSGRAWEQYF
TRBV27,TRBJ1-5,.,CASSSKGLSNQPQHF
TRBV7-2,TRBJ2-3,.,CASSLGLAGADTQYF
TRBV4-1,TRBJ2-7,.,CASSQDGGQHYEQYF
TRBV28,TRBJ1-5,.,CASTGPGVTGQPQHF
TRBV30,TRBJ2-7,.,CAWSVGATGGPHEQYF